This entry describes one TCR beta chain. Germline loops: CDR1 MDHEN, CDR2 SYDVKM. V lost 6 bases and J lost 8, with 8 bases in between. This CDR3 region has 12 residues. This specimen comes from a study of blood T cell repertoires in COVID-19. The overall study: Sample material is recorded as cDNA or gDNA derived from T cells, B-cell-depleted T cells, or PBMCs.

TCRdb's table, derived via immunoSEQ multiplex PCR, lists solely in-frame clones and lacks some. The table lists 100,000 or so clones, 69% of them singletons. V gene TRBV28 combines with J gene TRBJ1-6; D might be TRBD1 (5 bases). Specimen: peripheral blood. The sequence came from a man of 80 years or more with acute or convalescent COVID-19. The DNA of the CDR3 is TGTGCCAGCAGGGAGGGGCATTCACCCCTCCACTTT. Residues: CASREGHSPLHF.